These 32 T cell receptor beta chains were sequenced from one sample in a study of cytomegalovirus exposure and HLA in healthy donors. Both 60 Vbeta primers and 13 Jbeta primers went into the PCR. TCRdb's table, derived via immunoSEQ multiplex PCR, lists solely in-frame clones and lacks some. The sample lists about 150,000 clones; 75% were seen once. Sequenced: PBMCs. The receptors derive from a man aged 18 to 35 in good health and CMV-seropositive.

The chain is built from TRBV6-1 and TRBJ2-5; unclear D gene. This CDR3 spans 14 amino acids. From germline, CDR1 is MNHNS and CDR2 SASEGT. V was cut by 4 bases and J by 0 bases, with 9 bases left in between. CDR3 DNA sequence: TGTGCCAGCAGTGTTGTTAAATACCAAGAGACCCAGTACTTC. Amino acids: CASSVVKYQETQYF.

This rearrangement joins TRBV6-5 to TRBJ2-5; 7 bases agree with TRBD2. Trimming at V came to 2 bases and at J to 1 base, leaving 7 bases not matched to a gene. CDR3 length: 16 amino acids. CDR1 is MNHEY, CDR2 SVGAGI, per germline. This CDR3 is CASSYRASGSQETQYF. The CDR3 DNA is TGTGCCAGCAGTTACAGGGCTAGCGGAAGCCAAGAGACCCAGTACTTC.

CDR3 DNA: TGTGCCAGCAGTTTAGACCAGGGCCTCGGCTACACCTTC. Amino acids: CASSLDQGLGYTF. V is TRBV28 and J is TRBJ1-2; TRBD1 is a possible D gene (5 bases). Germline CDR1 and CDR2: MDHEN and SYDVKM. The CDR3 contains 13 residues. Deletions cut 2 bases from V and 8 bases from J, with 12 bases between.

In this sample, this clone turned up a few times. This sequence joins TRBV6-6 and TRBJ2-2; no reliable D call. With 3 bases removed from V and 6 bases from J, the gap between germline ends came to 8 bases. Germline V gives CDR1 MNHNY, CDR2 SVGAGI (reference sequence). The CDR3 runs to 13 residues. The CDR3 loop reads CASSYSYAGELFF. CDR3 nucleotides: TGTGCCAGCAGTTATAGTTACGCCGGGGAGCTGTTTTTT.

This clone has a handful of counts. This rearrangement joins TRBV7-2 to TRBJ2-1; D uncertain. Germline CDR1 and CDR2: SGHTA and FQGNSA. The CDR3 is 11 residues long. V lost 7 bases and J 6 bases, leaving 7 bases between the germline ends. The CDR3: CASIWANEQFF. DNA for the CDR3: TGTGCCAGCATCTGGGCCAATGAGCAGTTCTTC. The whole variable domain, filled in from reference TRBV7-2 and TRBJ2-1, reads GAGVSQSPSNKVTEKGKDVELRCDPISGHTALYWYRQSLGQGLEFLIYFQGNSAPDKSGLPSDRFSAERTGGSVSTLTIQRTQQEDSAVYLCASIWANEQFFGPGTRLTVL.

The rearrangement uses TRBV11-3 and TRBJ2-3; no clear D. Germline CDR1 SGHNT, CDR2 YENEEA. Trimming stripped 1 base from V and 1 base from J, with 6 bases between. This CDR3 region has 14 residues. The CDR3: CASSLAFGTDTQYF. The CDR3 DNA sequence: TGTGCCAGCAGCTTAGCTTTCGGCACAGATACGCAGTATTTT.

The CDR3 DNA is TGCACCAGCAGCCAGACTAGCGGGGAGCTCAACGAGCAGTACTTC. Translation: CTSSQTSGELNEQYF. The chain joins TRBV1 to TRBJ2-7; the D call in the table, TRBD2, was not verified against the DNA. TRBV1 is a listed pseudogene. CDR3 length equals 15 residues.

The chain uses TRBV28 and TRBJ1-2; D perhaps matches TRBD1 (6 bases). Trimming removed 4 bases from V and 4 bases from J, with 13 bases in between. The CDR3 length is 14 residues. The V gene's germline CDR1 is MDHEN and CDR2 SYDVKM. The CDR3 is CASSSRGPIYGYTF. The DNA for the CDR3 is TGTGCCAGCAGTTCCAGGGGACCAATCTATGGCTACACCTTC.

This clone was recorded once. This rearrangement joins TRBV28 to TRBJ2-6; 10 bases align to TRBD2. The germline gives CDR1 MDHEN, CDR2 SYDVKM. The CDR3 covers 17 residues. The ends lost 3 bases at V and 1 base at J; junction bases unmatched: 3. CDR3: CASSFASGGSGANVLTF. CDR3 coding DNA: TGTGCCAGCAGTTTCGCTAGCGGGGGTTCTGGGGCCAACGTCCTGACTTTC.

This rearrangement joins TRBV7-9 to TRBJ2-1, with TRBD1 identical over 12 bases. This CDR3 has 15 amino acids. Unmatched junction bases numbered 3, after V lost 1 base and J lost 8 bases. Germline values: CDR1 SEHNR, CDR2 FQNEAQ (reference sequence). As DNA, the CDR3 is TGTGCCAGCAGCTTAGGGGACAGGGGGCTATATGAGCAGTTCTTC. This gives the protein CASSLGDRGLYEQFF.

This clone rates as medium-sized. The CDR3 loop reads CASSEEQSTDTQYF. The CDR3 DNA sequence: TGTGCCAGCAGTGAAGAACAGAGCACAGATACGCAGTATTTT. The V and J genes are TRBV25-1 and TRBJ2-3; D remains unclear. Germline CDR1 MGHDK, CDR2 SYGVNS. V was trimmed by 2 bases and J by 0 bases, leaving 6 bases between them. The CDR3 totals 14 residues. The entire variable domain, with the rest obtained from reference TRBV25-1 and TRBJ2-3, is as follows: EADIYQTPRYLVIGTGKKITLECSQTMGHDKMYWYQQDPGMELHLIHYSYGVNSTEKGDLSSESTVSRIRTEHFPLTLESARPSHTSQYLCASSEEQSTDTQYFGPGTRLTVL.

J is TRBJ2-2 and V is TRBV10-1, with D possibly matching TRBD2 (6 bases). In germline, CDR1 is WNHNN, CDR2 SYGVQD (reference sequence). V lost 3 bases to trimming and J lost 3 bases, with 17 bases between them. The CDR3 covers 17 residues. The CDR3 DNA sequence: TGCGCCAGCAGTGAAGATCCTGCGGGAAGGGACACCGGGGAGCTGTTTTTT. Its translation: CASSEDPAGRDTGELFF.

J is TRBJ1-6 and V is TRBV5-1; a weak D match, TRBD1 (5 bases). Germline V gives CDR1 SGHRS, CDR2 YFSETQ. Trimming cost V 1 base and J 8 bases, with 16 bases left between them. CDR3 length: 16 residues. The CDR3 DNA reads as TGCGCCAGCAGCTTGTACGGGACTTCTCGTTATTCACCCCTCCACTTT. It specifies CASSLYGTSRYSPLHF.

This clone has just a few counts. A junction boundary mismatches the germline segment, possibly from a read error. The chain couples TRBV10-1 to TRBJ2-3, with D maybe TRBD2 (5 bases). The CDR3 covers 15 residues. The germline CDR1 and CDR2 sequences are WNHNN and SYGVQD (reference sequence). CDR3 bases: TGCACCAGCAGCCGCGCGGGTCAAACCACAGATACGCAGTATTTT. This translates into CTSSRAGQTTDTQYF.

This chain uses TRBV5-1 with TRBJ2-3, with a tentative D call TRBD1 (5 bases). V lost 7 bases and J 4 bases, leaving 19 bases between the germline ends. Germline-derived CDR1 and CDR2 are SGHRS and YFSETQ. The CDR3 extends over 15 amino acids. DNA of the CDR3: TGCGCCAGCGCTCCCAGGGCCCTCAGTGCAGATACGCAGTATTTT. Protein: CASAPRALSADTQYF.

The V call is TRBV18, the J call TRBJ1-6; 9 bases align to TRBD1. The length of the CDR3 is 16 residues. J lost 10 bases, V lost 6 bases, and 13 bases had no gene match. Germline V gene data show CDR1 as KGHSH and CDR2 as LQKENI. The CDR3 DNA is TGTGCCAGCTCGCGTTTACCGGGACAGGGTTTGTCACCCCTCCACTTT. Translated: CASSRLPGQGLSPLHF. Full variable domain (remainder filled in from reference TRBV18 and TRBJ1-6): NAGVMQNPRHLVRRRGQEARLRCSPMKGHSHVYWYRQLPEEGLKFMVYLQKENIIDESGMPKERFSAEFPKEGPSILRIQQVVRGDSAAYFCASSRLPGQGLSPLHFGNGTRLTVT.

This CDR3 is CSVTDDYYEQYF. The CDR3, as DNA: TGCAGCGTTACAGACGACTACTACGAGCAGTACTTC. The chain employs TRBV29-1 and TRBJ2-5; D is perhaps TRBD2 (5 bases). The J call may be incorrect, as the DNA end agrees better with TRBJ2-7. CDR3 length equals 12 residues. Germline CDR1 and CDR2: SQVTM and ANQGSEA.

This chain connects TRBV28 to TRBJ2-7; D is ambiguous. The CDR3 is made up of 11 amino acids. Germline V lookup: CDR1 MDHEN, CDR2 SYDVKM. Between the trimmed V and J ends, which lost 10 bases and 7 bases, there was a span of 14 bases. The CDR3 region is CATLGPLEQYF. CDR3 DNA sequence: TGTGCCACCTTGGGCCCCCTGGAGCAGTACTTC.

This chain joins TRBV7-9 and TRBJ1-3; D may be TRBD1 (5 bases). Germline V gene data show CDR1 as SEHNR and CDR2 as FQNEAQ (reference sequence). Trimming stripped 4 bases from V and 4 bases from J, with 5 bases between. The CDR3 length is 12 residues. CDR3 loop: CASSYRGNTIYF. CDR3 in DNA: TGTGCCAGCAGCTACAGGGGAAACACCATATATTTT.

The chain links TRBV5-5 to TRBJ2-2; tentative D call: TRBD2 (6 bases). The CDR3 totals 14 residues. Germline V gene data show CDR1 as SGHKS and CDR2 as YYEKEE (reference sequence). V lost 0 bases, J lost 5 bases, and 8 bases lay in between. The DNA for the CDR3 is TGTGCCAGCAGCTTGGGACTAGGAACCGGGGAGCTGTTTTTT. As protein: CASSLGLGTGELFF.

This chain links TRBV9 with TRBJ1-1, with 7 bases aligning to TRBD1. CDR3 length: 18 amino acids. Germline values: CDR1 SGDLS, CDR2 YYNGEE. Losses at the gene ends were 4 bases for V and 1 base for J; bases not matched to a gene: 16. CDR3 DNA sequence: TGTGCCAGCAGCCCTCGGACAGGACAAGACACAACGAACACTGAAGCTTTCTTT. Translation gives CASSPRTGQDTTNTEAFF. The full variable domain, with the rest looked up from reference TRBV9 and TRBJ1-1, is DSGVTQTPKHLITATGQRVTLRCSPRSGDLSVYWYQQSLDQGLQFLIQYYNGEERAKGNILERFSAQQFPDLHSELNLSSLELGDSALYFCASSPRTGQDTTNTEAFFGQGTRLTVV.

The chain employs TRBV29-1 and TRBJ2-5; D perhaps matches TRBD2 (6 bases). Germline V gene lookup returns CDR1 SQVTM and CDR2 ANQGSEA. Trimming removed 7 bases at V and 9 bases at J, with 12 bases between. The CDR3 spans 10 residues. CDR3 DNA: TGCAGCGCTTACAGCGGGTCCCAGTACTTC. Protein sequence: CSAYSGSQYF.

The chain employs TRBV27 and TRBJ1-5; D gene ambiguous. The CDR3 is 16 amino acids. The V gene's germline CDR1 is MNHEY and CDR2 SMNVEV (reference sequence). Trimming took 0 bases from V and 0 from J, leaving 9 bases between them. Here the CDR3 DNA reads TGTGCCAGCAGTTTATCGGCCAGGTATAGCAATCAGCCCCAGCATTTT. Its translation: CASSLSARYSNQPQHF.

V and J are TRBV6-5 and TRBJ2-3, with 8 bases matching TRBD2. J was trimmed by 6 bases and V by 4 bases; bases with no gene match: 6. The length of the CDR3 is 14 residues. Germline values: CDR1 MNHEY, CDR2 SVGAGI. CDR3 in DNA: TGTGCCAGCAGTTTAGCGGGACCTCGGGATACGCAGTATTTT. This encodes CASSLAGPRDTQYF.

This clone was seen only once. The chain has TRBV14 and TRBJ1-6; the D gene is possibly TRBD1 (5 bases). This CDR3 contains 14 residues. V shed 4 bases and J shed 7 bases, with 11 bases lying between them. Per germline, CDR1 SGHDN and CDR2 FVKESK. This CDR3 is CASSRDLRNSPLHF. DNA for the CDR3: TGTGCCAGCAGCCGGGACTTGAGGAATTCACCCCTCCACTTT.

V gene TRBV29-1 combines with J gene TRBJ2-2; D might be TRBD2 (5 bases). The CDR3 extends over 12 amino acids. Trimming removed 6 bases from V and 7 bases from J, with 12 bases in between. Germline loops: CDR1 SQVTM, CDR2 ANQGSEA. CDR3 in DNA: TGCAGCGTGGACTCCGGGGTCGGGGAGCTGTTTTTT. Translation: CSVDSGVGELFF.

The chain links TRBV2 to TRBJ2-7, with 13 bases identical to TRBD2. Trimming cost V 8 bases and J 3 bases; bases outside gene matches: 4. This CDR3 comprises 14 residues. Germline lookup yields CDR1 SNHLY and CDR2 FYNNEI. Here the CDR3 reads CASSGTSGNYEQYF. The CDR3 bases are TGTGCCAGCTCCGGGACTAGCGGGAACTACGAGCAGTACTTC.

The rearrangement joins TRBV7-2 to TRBJ2-7, with TRBD2 matching over 8 bases. The germline CDR1 and CDR2 sequences are SGHTA and FQGNSA. The CDR3 is made up of 16 amino acids. Unmatched junction bases numbered 11, after V lost 1 base and J lost 6 bases. DNA for the CDR3: TGTGCCAGCAGCTTAGGGGGGACCGGGAGGGACGGCGAGCAGTACTTC. Amino acid sequence: CASSLGGTGRDGEQYF.

This clone was seen a single time. The chain links TRBV28 to TRBJ2-7, with TRBD1 matching over 7 bases. This CDR3 has 12 residues. With 6 bases clipped from V and 6 bases from J, the junction kept 5 bases outside the gene matches. The germline V gene has CDR1 MDHEN and CDR2 SYDVKM. CDR3 loop: CASSRTGREQYF. DNA for the CDR3: TGTGCCAGCAGCAGGACAGGACGCGAGCAGTACTTC.

The V gene is TRBV6-6, the J gene TRBJ2-7, with D possibly TRBD1 on 6 matching bases. CDR3 length equals 14 residues. From germline, CDR1 is MNHNY and CDR2 SVGAGI (reference sequence). With 7 bases removed from V and 0 bases from J, the gap between germline ends came to 13 bases. The CDR3 DNA follows: TGTGCCAGCACGCAGGGGCGAAACTCCTACGAGCAGTACTTC. Amino acid sequence: CASTQGRNSYEQYF.

The chain links TRBV5-6 to TRBJ2-7; D might be TRBD2 (6 bases). V shed 6 bases and J shed 3 bases, with 13 bases lying between them. The CDR3 contains 13 residues. Germline V CDR1 and CDR2: SGHDT, YYEEEE. The DNA for the CDR3 is TGTGCCAGCATCCCCATAGCGGTCTACGAGCAGTACTTC. Encoded protein: CASIPIAVYEQYF.

V usage is TRBV30 and J usage is TRBJ1-5; 9 nucleotides line up with TRBD1. The CDR3 length is 13 residues. Germline V gene lookup returns CDR1 GTSNPN and CDR2 SVGIG (reference sequence). Trimming took 5 bases from V and 16 from J; bases not matched to a gene: 15. Here the CDR3 DNA reads TGTGCCTGGGAAGACAGGGGGGTGAGGGCCCCCCATTTT. Its protein is CAWEDRGVRAPHF. Looking up the rest from reference TRBV30 and TRBJ1-5 gives the full variable domain: SQTIHQWPATLVQPVGSPLSLECTVEGTSNPNLYWYRQAAGRGLQLLFYSVGIGQISSEVPQNLSASRPQDRQFILSSKKLLLSDSGFYLCAWEDRGVRAPHFGDGTRLSIL.